One sample yielded the 15 T cell receptor beta chains listed below, sequenced in a study of cytomegalovirus exposure and HLA in healthy donors. PCR amplification relied on 60 Vbeta primers (plus 13 Jbeta primers). Some clones are missing from TCRdb's copy, which holds only in-frame ones; the method was immunoSEQ multiplex PCR. Of around 210,000 clones listed, roughly three quarters are singletons. The specimen was PBMCs. These receptors were taken from a male donor in good health and CMV-seropositive.

The CDR3 region has the DNA TGTGCCAGCAGCTTAGGACAGGGGGTGCGGTACGAGCAGTACTTC. Protein sequence: CASSLGQGVRYEQYF. The chain links TRBV7-9 to TRBJ2-7; 9 nucleotides agree with TRBD1. With V trimmed by 1 base and J by 4 bases, 5 bases remained unmatched. Germline loops: CDR1 SEHNR, CDR2 FQNEAQ (reference sequence). The CDR3 loop spans 15 amino acids.

This chain links TRBV5-1 with TRBJ1-4; 9 positions match TRBD1. The length of the CDR3 is 16 residues. Germline V gives CDR1 SGHRS, CDR2 YFSETQ. The V segment lost 2 bases and the J segment 5 bases; nucleotides outside the gene matches: 7. The CDR3 DNA is TGCGCCAGCAGCTTATTAGTCGGGACAGGGAATGAAAAACTGTTTTTT. This codes for CASSLLVGTGNEKLFF.

The chain combines TRBV11-1 with TRBJ2-7; TRBD2 aligns across 7 bases. In germline, CDR1 is SGHAT, CDR2 FQDESV (reference sequence). The V segment lost 3 bases and the J segment 2 bases; nucleotides outside the gene matches: 4. The CDR3 extends over 14 amino acids. This chain's CDR3 is CASSFGGGTYEQYF. The DNA of the CDR3 is TGTGCCAGCAGCTTCGGGGGAGGGACCTACGAGCAGTACTTC.

This rearrangement joins TRBV7-9 to TRBJ2-7; D is perhaps TRBD1 (5 bases). V was trimmed by 0 bases and J by 2 bases, leaving 14 bases between them. Germline CDR1 is SEHNR and CDR2 is FQNEAQ (reference sequence). CDR3 size: 16 residues. The CDR3 coding sequence is TGTGCCAGCAGCTTAGCTGCGACAGTACTCACCTACGAGCAGTACTTC. It is translated as CASSLAATVLTYEQYF.

CDR3 residues: CAWSRSGNTIYF. The CDR3 DNA is TGTGCCTGGAGCCGTTCTGGAAACACCATATATTTT. The genes are TRBV30 and TRBJ1-3; no clear D. Germline CDR1 and CDR2: GTSNPN and SVGIG (reference sequence). This CDR3 is 12 amino acids long. With 3 bases removed from V and 1 base from J, the gap between germline ends came to 4 bases.

V and J are TRBV2 and TRBJ1-2; no clear D gene. The germline V gene has CDR1 SNHLY and CDR2 FYNNEI. Deletions cut 0 bases from V and 8 bases from J, with 10 bases between. The CDR3 is made up of 13 amino acids. In DNA form, the CDR3 reads TGTGCCAGCAGTGAAGCCTACTCGAAGGGCTACACCTTC. Translation: CASSEAYSKGYTF.

The rearrangement uses TRBV9 and TRBJ2-5, with TRBD2 as a possible D gene (6 bases). The tail of the sequence fits TRBJ2-7 better, so the J call may be wrong. Germline CDR1 is SGDLS and CDR2 is YYNGEE. CDR3 length equals 15 residues. CDR3 sequence (DNA): TGTGCCAGCAGCGTAGAGTCGGGAGAAACCTACGAGCAGTACTTC. Translated, it gives CASSVESGETYEQYF.

This clone was seen just once. V usage is TRBV7-8 and J usage is TRBJ2-7; D is possibly TRBD1 (5 bases). There are 13 residues in the CDR3. Germline loops: CDR1 SGHVS, CDR2 FQNEAQ. V lost 4 bases to trimming and J lost 3 bases, with 10 bases between them. CDR3 DNA: TGTGCCAGCAGCTCCTCCACAGGCTACGAGCAGTACTTC. Translating gives CASSSSTGYEQYF.

V and J are TRBV11-2 and TRBJ1-2; D is undetermined. The V end lost 3 bases, the J end lost 7 bases, and 9 bases lay between the germline ends. This CDR3 comprises 12 residues. Germline values: CDR1 SGHAT, CDR2 FQNNGV. The CDR3 sequence: CASSFAGSGYTF. In nucleotides, the CDR3 is TGTGCCAGCAGCTTCGCGGGGAGTGGCTACACCTTC.

In its sample, this clone was seen once. This chain uses TRBV2 with TRBJ2-5; weak D call: TRBD1 (6 bases). The CDR3 runs 15 residues. Germline CDR1 is SNHLY and CDR2 is FYNNEI. V was clipped by 7 bases and J by 2 bases, with 17 bases between them. Here the CDR3 DNA reads TGTGCCAGCATTTCTCTGGACAGAAAACAAGAGACCCAGTACTTC. Translating it yields CASISLDRKQETQYF.

The V and J genes are TRBV5-6 and TRBJ2-2; 7 bases match TRBD2. J gave up 1 base and V 0 bases, and 3 bases lay outside the gene matches. Germline CDR1 is SGHDT and CDR2 is YYEEEE. The CDR3 runs to 16 residues. The CDR3 coding sequence is TGTGCCAGCAGCTTGGAGGTAGCGGGGAACACCGGGGAGCTGTTTTTT. It encodes CASSLEVAGNTGELFF. Filled out from reference TRBV5-6 and TRBJ2-2, the complete variable domain reads DAGVTQSPTHLIKTRGQQVTLRCSPKSGHDTVSWYQQALGQGPQFIFQYYEEEERQRGNFPDRFSGHQFPNYSSELNVNALLLGDSALYLCASSLEVAGNTGELFFGEGSRLTVL.

The V gene is TRBV9, the J gene TRBJ1-2; D uncertain. Germline values: CDR1 SGDLS, CDR2 YYNGEE. The V gene lost 3 bases and the J gene lost 6 bases, with 12 bases spanning the gap. CDR3 length: 13 amino acids. As DNA, the CDR3 is TGTGCCAGCAGCGACGCCACAGTAGATGGCTACACCTTC. Amino acid sequence: CASSDATVDGYTF.

The CDR3 region has the DNA TGCGCCAGCAGCTATGGACAGGGCACAGATACGCAGTATTTT. As protein: CASSYGQGTDTQYF. V gene TRBV5-1 combines with J gene TRBJ2-3; 7 bases are shared with TRBD1. CDR3 length equals 14 residues. With 3 bases clipped from V and 1 base from J, the junction kept 2 bases outside the gene matches. Germline CDR1 is SGHRS and CDR2 is YFSETQ.

The V and J genes are TRBV19 and TRBJ1-4; TRBD1 matches at 7 bases. The germline V gene encodes CDR1 LNHDA and CDR2 SQIVND (reference sequence). Trimming cost V 5 bases and J 4 bases; bases outside gene matches: 7. CDR3 length: 15 amino acids. The CDR3 loop reads CASSANRGINEKLFF. Written as DNA, the CDR3 is TGTGCCAGTAGTGCCAACAGGGGCATTAATGAAAAACTGTTTTTT.

V usage is TRBV7-2 and J usage is TRBJ1-4, with D uncertain. The V and J ends lost 5 bases and 7 bases respectively, with 14 bases between them. The CDR3 has 14 amino acids. Germline V gene lookup returns CDR1 SGHTA and CDR2 FQGNSA. This CDR3 is CASSPRQEGEKLFF. CDR3 nucleotide sequence: TGTGCCAGCAGCCCCCGTCAGGAAGGTGAAAAACTGTTTTTT.